These 12 T cell receptor beta chains were sequenced from one sample in a study of shared clonotypes between healthy human individuals. Some clones are missing from TCRdb's copy, which holds only in-frame ones; the method was immunoSEQ multiplex PCR. The sample records over a million clones, approximately 80% being singletons. Input material: memory CD4+ T cells from PBMCs. Subset of the sample: CD45RA-negative fraction. These receptors were taken from a man between 18 and 35 years old in good health. Some clones in this sample may be carry-over from other donors' samples.

This clone has just a few counts. V gene TRBV7-2 combines with J gene TRBJ1-4; no definite D call. V was shortened by 4 bases and J by 2 bases, with 11 bases between the two germline ends. The CDR3 length is 15 residues. Germline lookup yields CDR1 SGHTA and CDR2 FQGNSA. The CDR3 spells CASSSRRGTNEKLFF. The CDR3 DNA reads TGTGCCAGCAGCTCCCGGCGGGGTACTAATGAAAAACTGTTTTTT.

The gene calls are TRBV5-1 and TRBJ1-1; a weak D match, TRBD1 (6 bases). The CDR3 loop spans 14 amino acids. Deletions cut 4 bases from V and 1 base from J, with 11 bases between. Germline V gives CDR1 SGHRS, CDR2 YFSETQ. CDR3 region: CASSAGAENTEAFF. CDR3 in DNA: TGCGCCAGCAGCGCGGGGGCGGAGAACACTGAAGCTTTCTTT.

The CDR3 loop reads CASIPPMTGVRTQYF. The DNA for the CDR3 is TGTGCCAGTATTCCCCCAATGACGGGTGTTAGGACCCAGTACTTC. The V call is TRBV19, the J call TRBJ2-5; D is unclear. The CDR3 covers 15 residues. CDR1 is LNHDA, CDR2 SQIVND, per germline (reference sequence). Trimming stripped 7 bases from V and 7 bases from J, with 22 bases between.

A few counts support this clone. The chain joins TRBV7-9 to TRBJ1-2; D unresolved. The CDR3 spans 15 residues. Germline V gene data show CDR1 as SEHNR and CDR2 as FQNEAQ (reference sequence). V shed 5 bases and J shed 7 bases, with 20 bases lying between them. The CDR3 DNA reads TGTGCCAGCAGCACAACGACTCCAGACCGAGGTGGCTACACCTTC. It translates to CASSTTTPDRGGYTF.

J is TRBJ1-1 and V is TRBV28; D is unresolved. Germline-derived CDR1 and CDR2 are MDHEN and SYDVKM. The CDR3 is 15 residues long. V shed 4 bases and J shed 1 base, with 13 bases lying between them. This CDR3 reads CASSSHPLGNTEAFF. The CDR3 DNA reads TGTGCCAGCAGTTCCCACCCTCTTGGGAACACTGAAGCTTTCTTT. The full variable domain, rest sourced from reference TRBV28 and TRBJ1-1, is DVKVTQSSRYLVKRTGEKVFLECVQDMDHENMFWYRQDPGLGLRLIYFSYDVKMKEKGDIPEGYSVSREKKERFSLILESASTNQTSMYLCASSSHPLGNTEAFFGQGTRLTVV.

This clone showed up just once. The V gene is TRBV4-1, the J gene TRBJ2-5; 9 bases are a match to TRBD2. The CDR3 spans 17 residues. After removal of 1 base from V and 5 bases from J, the junction contained 11 bases not matched to a gene. The germline gives CDR1 MGHRA, CDR2 YSYEKL. The CDR3 nucleotides read TGCGCCAGCAGCCAAGCTCCAGCGGGAGGAGGGTGGGAGACCCAGTACTTC. This codes for CASSQAPAGGGWETQYF.

This clone was found once. The V gene is TRBV6-1, the J gene TRBJ2-5, with a possible D match to TRBD2 (5 bases). Germline loops: CDR1 MNHNS, CDR2 SASEGT. The CDR3 runs to 14 residues. Trimming pared 6 bases from V and 2 bases from J, leaving 13 bases between. This chain's CDR3 is CASRPPGGQETQYF. The CDR3 DNA is TGTGCCAGCAGGCCTCCCGGCGGGCAAGAGACCCAGTACTTC.

This clone was observed a few times. The chain uses TRBV5-4 and TRBJ1-1; D possibly corresponds to TRBD1 (6 bases). The ends were cut back, 4 bases at V and 3 bases at J, with 10 bases in the middle. Germline V gene sequence: CDR1 SGHNT, CDR2 YYREEE (reference sequence). This CDR3 has 13 amino acids. The DNA for the CDR3 is TGTGCCAGCAGCAGGGGGTACGACACTGAAGCTTTCTTT. It specifies CASSRGYDTEAFF.

This chain links TRBV7-2 with TRBJ1-2, with a possible D match to TRBD1 (5 bases). The germline gives CDR1 SGHTA, CDR2 FQGNSA. Trimming shortened V by 5 bases and J by 3 bases, and 16 bases separated the two germline ends. The CDR3 has 15 amino acids. CDR3 amino acids: CASSRMIGTDYGYTF. DNA of the CDR3: TGTGCCAGCAGCCGGATGATAGGGACCGACTATGGCTACACCTTC.

This clone has more than one count but fewer than ten. The chain employs TRBV25-1 and TRBJ1-4, with D possibly matching TRBD1 (5 bases). The CDR3 loop spans 13 amino acids. V was clipped by 6 bases and J by 4 bases, with 9 bases between them. CDR1 MGHDK and CDR2 SYGVNS come from the germline V gene. The CDR3 region is CASRGRLNEKLFF. CDR3 bases: TGTGCCAGCAGGGGGCGCCTTAATGAAAAACTGTTTTTT.

The chain links TRBV27 to TRBJ1-2; tentatively, D is TRBD1 (5 bases). V lost 7 bases and J 7 bases, leaving 19 bases between the germline ends. Germline-derived CDR1 and CDR2 are MNHEY and SMNVEV (reference sequence). The CDR3 runs to 14 residues. CDR3 region: CASTSGRQRAGYTF. In DNA form, the CDR3 reads TGTGCCAGCACCTCGGGGCGGCAACGTGCTGGCTACACCTTC.

This chain uses TRBV29-1 with TRBJ1-2; D might be TRBD1 (5 bases). Trimming cost V 4 bases and J 8 bases, with 14 bases left between them. CDR1 and CDR2 (germline): SQVTM, ANQGSEA. The CDR3 is made up of 12 amino acids. CDR3 region: CSVGGLLEGYTF. The DNA for the CDR3 is TGCAGCGTTGGGGGACTTCTTGAGGGCTACACCTTC.